This T cell receptor (beta chain) was documented in a study of blood T cell repertoires in COVID-19. In the original analysis: Estimated nucleated cell counts came from reference gene primer amplification. Libraries were prepared by immunoSEQ multiplex PCR; TCRdb keeps only in-frame clonotypes and omits some of them. That table furnishes V, J and clone size, whereas the DNA furnished D and trimming. The table includes about 380,000 clones, about 90% detected once. The CDR3 sequence is 14 residues long. V was trimmed by 6 bases and J by 0 bases, leaving 6 bases between them. Germline CDR1 LNHDA, CDR2 SQIVND (reference sequence). The study assigned cohorts using participant-reported clinical history. Recovered Cohort 3 donors showed two negative PCRs, clearance, or symptom resolution.

This receptor was taken from a woman in her twenties or thirties who had recovered from COVID-19. The chain recombines TRBV19 with TRBJ2-6; D unresolved. Sequencing used PBMCs or T cells enriched from blood (not recorded which). The CDR3 sequence: CASRRFSGANVLTF. The DNA for the CDR3 is TGTGCCAGTAGGAGGTTCTCTGGGGCCAACGTCCTGACTTTC.